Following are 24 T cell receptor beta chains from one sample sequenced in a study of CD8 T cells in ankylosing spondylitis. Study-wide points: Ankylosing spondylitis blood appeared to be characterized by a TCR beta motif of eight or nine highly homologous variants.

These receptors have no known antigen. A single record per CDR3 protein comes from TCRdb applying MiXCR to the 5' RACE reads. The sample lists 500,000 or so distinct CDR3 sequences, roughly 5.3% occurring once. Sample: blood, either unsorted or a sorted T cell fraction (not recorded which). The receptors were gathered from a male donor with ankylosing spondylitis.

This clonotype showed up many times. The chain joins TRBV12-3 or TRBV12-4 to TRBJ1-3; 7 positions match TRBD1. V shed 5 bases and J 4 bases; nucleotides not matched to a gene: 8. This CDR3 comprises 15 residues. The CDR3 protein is CASSAIGGFGNTIYF. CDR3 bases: TGTGCCAGCAGTGCAATAGGGGGCTTCGGAAACACCATATATTTT.

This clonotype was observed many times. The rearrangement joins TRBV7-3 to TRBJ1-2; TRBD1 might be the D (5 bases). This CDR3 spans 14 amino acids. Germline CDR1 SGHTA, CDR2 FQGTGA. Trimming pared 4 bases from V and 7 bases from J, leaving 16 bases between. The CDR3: CASSSGTASTGYTF. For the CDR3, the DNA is TGTGCCAGCAGCTCCGGGACGGCTTCTACTGGCTACACCTTC.

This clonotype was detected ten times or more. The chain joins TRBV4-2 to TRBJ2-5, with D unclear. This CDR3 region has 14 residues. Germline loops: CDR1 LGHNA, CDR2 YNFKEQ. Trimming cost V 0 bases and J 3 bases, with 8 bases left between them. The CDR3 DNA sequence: TGTGCCAGCAGCCAAGAGCTCAGTGAAGAGACCCAGTACTTC. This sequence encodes CASSQELSEETQYF.

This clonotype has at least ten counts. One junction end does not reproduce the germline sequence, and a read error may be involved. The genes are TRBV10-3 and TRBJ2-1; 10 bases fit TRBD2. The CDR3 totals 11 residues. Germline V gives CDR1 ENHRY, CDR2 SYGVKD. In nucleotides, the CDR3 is TGTGCCATGATAGCGGGGGGTACCCCGCTCTTC. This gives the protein CAMIAGGTPLF.

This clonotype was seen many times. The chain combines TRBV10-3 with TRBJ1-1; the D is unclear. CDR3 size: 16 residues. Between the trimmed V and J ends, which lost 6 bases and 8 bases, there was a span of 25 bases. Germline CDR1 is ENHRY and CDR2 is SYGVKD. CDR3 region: CAISANLRAASREAFF. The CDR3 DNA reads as TGTGCCATCAGCGCTAATCTCCGGGCCGCTTCCCGGGAAGCTTTCTTT.

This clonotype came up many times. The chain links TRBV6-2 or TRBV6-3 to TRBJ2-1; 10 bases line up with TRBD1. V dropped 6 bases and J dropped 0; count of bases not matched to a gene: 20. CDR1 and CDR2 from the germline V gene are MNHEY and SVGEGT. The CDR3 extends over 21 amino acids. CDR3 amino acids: CASRAIRGTGASLSSYNEQFF. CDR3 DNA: TGTGCCAGCAGGGCGATCCGCGGGACAGGGGCTTCCCTAAGCTCCTACAATGAGCAGTTCTTC.

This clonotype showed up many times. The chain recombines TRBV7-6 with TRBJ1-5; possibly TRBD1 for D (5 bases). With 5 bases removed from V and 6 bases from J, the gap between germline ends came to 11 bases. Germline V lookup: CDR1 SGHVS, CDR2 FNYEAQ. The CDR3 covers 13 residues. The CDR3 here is CASSPGPFQPQHF. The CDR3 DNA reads TGTGCCAGCAGCCCGGGACCCTTTCAGCCCCAGCATTTT. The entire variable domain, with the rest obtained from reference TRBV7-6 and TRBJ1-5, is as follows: GAGVSQSPRYKVTKRGQDVALRCDPISGHVSLYWYRQALGQGPEFLTYFNYEAQQDKSGLPNDRFSAERPEGSISTLTIQRTEQRDSAMYRCASSPGPFQPQHFGDGTRLSIL.

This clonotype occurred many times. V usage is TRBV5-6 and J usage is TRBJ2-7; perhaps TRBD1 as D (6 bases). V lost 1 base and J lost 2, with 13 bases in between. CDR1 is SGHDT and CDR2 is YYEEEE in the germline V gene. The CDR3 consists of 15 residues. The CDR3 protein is CASSLMTGATYEQYF. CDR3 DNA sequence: TGTGCCAGCAGCTTGATGACAGGAGCAACCTACGAGCAGTACTTC.

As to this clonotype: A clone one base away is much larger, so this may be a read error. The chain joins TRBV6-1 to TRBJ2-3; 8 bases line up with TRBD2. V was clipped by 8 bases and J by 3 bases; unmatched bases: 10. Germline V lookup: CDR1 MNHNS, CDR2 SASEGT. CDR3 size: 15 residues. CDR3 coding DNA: TGTGCCAGCGGAATTGCTAGCGGGTGGACAGATACGCAGTATTTT. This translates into CASGIASGWTDTQYF.

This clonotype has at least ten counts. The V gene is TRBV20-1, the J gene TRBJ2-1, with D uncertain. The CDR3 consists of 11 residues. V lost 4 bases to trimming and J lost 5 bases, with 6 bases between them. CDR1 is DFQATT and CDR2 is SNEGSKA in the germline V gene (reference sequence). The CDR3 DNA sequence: TGCAGTGCTACTCAGAACAATGAGCAGTTCTTC. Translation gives CSATQNNEQFF.

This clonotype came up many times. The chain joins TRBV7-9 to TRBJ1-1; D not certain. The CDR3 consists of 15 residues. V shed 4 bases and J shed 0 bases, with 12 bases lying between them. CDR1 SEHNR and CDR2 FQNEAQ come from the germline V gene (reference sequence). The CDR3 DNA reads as TGTGCCAGCAGCTATCTAGGACGGGTGAACACTGAAGCTTTCTTT. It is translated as CASSYLGRVNTEAFF.

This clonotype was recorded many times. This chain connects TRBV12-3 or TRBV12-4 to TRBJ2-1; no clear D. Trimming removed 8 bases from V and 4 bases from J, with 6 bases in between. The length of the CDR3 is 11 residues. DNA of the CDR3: TGTGCCAGCGAACAGTACAATGAGCAGTTCTTC. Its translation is CASEQYNEQFF.

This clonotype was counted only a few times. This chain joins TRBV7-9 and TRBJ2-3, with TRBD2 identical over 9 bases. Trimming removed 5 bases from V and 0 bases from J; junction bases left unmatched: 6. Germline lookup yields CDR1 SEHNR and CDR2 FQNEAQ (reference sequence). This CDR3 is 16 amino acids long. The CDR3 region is CASSRKREASTDTQYF. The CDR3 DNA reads TGTGCCAGCAGCCGCAAGCGGGAGGCAAGCACAGATACGCAGTATTTT.

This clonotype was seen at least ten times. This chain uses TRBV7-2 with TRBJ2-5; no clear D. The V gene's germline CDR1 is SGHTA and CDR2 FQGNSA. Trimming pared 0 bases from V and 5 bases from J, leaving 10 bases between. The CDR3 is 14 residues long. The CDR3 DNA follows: TGTGCCAGCAGCTTAGCTAGGGTGACGGAGACCCAGTACTTC. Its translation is CASSLARVTETQYF. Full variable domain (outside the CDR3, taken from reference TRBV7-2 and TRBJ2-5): GAGVSQSPSNKVTEKGKDVELRCDPISGHTALYWYRQSLGQGLEFLIYFQGNSAPDKSGLPSDRFSAERTGGSVSTLTIQRTQQEDSAVYLCASSLARVTETQYFGPGTRLLVL.

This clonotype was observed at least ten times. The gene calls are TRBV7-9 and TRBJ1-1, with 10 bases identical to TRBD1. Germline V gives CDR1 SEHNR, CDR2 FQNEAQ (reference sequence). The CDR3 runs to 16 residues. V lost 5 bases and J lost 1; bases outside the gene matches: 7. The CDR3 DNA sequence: TGTGCCAGCAGCCCCTGGACAGGGGGGACGAACACTGAAGCTTTCTTT. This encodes CASSPWTGGTNTEAFF.

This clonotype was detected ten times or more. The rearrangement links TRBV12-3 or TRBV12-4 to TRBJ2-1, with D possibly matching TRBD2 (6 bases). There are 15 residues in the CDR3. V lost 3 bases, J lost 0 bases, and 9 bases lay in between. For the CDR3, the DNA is TGTGCCAGCAGTTTCGGAGCGGGCTCCTACAATGAGCAGTTCTTC. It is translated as CASSFGAGSYNEQFF.

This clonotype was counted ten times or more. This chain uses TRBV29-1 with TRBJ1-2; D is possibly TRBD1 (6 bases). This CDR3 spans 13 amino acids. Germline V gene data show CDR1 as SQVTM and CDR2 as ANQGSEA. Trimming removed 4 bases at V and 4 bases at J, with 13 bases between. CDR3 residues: CSVATTGIYGYTF. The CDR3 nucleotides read TGCAGCGTTGCTACCACAGGGATCTATGGCTACACCTTC. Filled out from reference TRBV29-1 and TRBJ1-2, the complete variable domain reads SAVISQKPSRDICQRGTSLTIQCQVDSQVTMMFWYRQQPGQSLTLIATANQGSEATYESGFVIDKFPISRPNLTFSTLTVSNMSPEDSSIYLCSVATTGIYGYTFGSGTRLTVV.

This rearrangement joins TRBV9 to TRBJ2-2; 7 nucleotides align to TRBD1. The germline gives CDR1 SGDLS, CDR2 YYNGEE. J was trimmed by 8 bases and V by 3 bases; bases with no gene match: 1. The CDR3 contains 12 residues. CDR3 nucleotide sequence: TGTGCCAGCAGCGCGGACAGGGGGGAGCTGTTTTTT. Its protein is CASSADRGELFF.

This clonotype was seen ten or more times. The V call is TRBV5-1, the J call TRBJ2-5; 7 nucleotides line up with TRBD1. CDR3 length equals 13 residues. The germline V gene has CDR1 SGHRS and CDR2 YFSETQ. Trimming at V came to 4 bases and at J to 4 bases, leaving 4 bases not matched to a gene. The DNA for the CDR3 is TGCGCCAGCAGCACCACAGGGGCAGAGACCCAGTACTTC. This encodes CASSTTGAETQYF.

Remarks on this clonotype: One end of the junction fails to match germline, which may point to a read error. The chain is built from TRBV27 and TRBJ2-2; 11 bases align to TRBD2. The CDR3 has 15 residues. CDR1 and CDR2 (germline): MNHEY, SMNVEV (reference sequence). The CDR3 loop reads CASSPGTSGTGELYF. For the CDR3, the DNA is TGTGCCAGCAGCCCCGGGACTAGCGGTACCGGGGAGCTGTATTTT.

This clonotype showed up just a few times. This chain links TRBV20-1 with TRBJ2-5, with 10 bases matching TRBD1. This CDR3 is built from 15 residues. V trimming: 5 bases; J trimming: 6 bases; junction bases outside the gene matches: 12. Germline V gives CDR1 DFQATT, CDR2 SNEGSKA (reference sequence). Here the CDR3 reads CSAPYFWTGGQTQYF. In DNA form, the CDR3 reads TGCAGTGCTCCCTATTTTTGGACAGGGGGGCAGACCCAGTACTTC.

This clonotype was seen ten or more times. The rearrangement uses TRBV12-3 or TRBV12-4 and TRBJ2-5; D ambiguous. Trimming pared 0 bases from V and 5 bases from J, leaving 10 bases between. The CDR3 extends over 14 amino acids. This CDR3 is CASSLAVTGETQYF. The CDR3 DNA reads TGTGCCAGCAGTTTAGCTGTAACCGGGGAGACCCAGTACTTC.

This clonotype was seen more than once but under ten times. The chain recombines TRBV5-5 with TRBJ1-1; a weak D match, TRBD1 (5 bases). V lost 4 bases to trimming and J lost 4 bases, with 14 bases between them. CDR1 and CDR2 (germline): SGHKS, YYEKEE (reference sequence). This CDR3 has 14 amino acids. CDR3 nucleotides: TGTGCCAGCAGCCCCGGGCAGGGTCCCACTGAAGCTTTCTTT. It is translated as CASSPGQGPTEAFF. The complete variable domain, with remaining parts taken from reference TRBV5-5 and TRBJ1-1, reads DAGVTQSPTHLIKTRGQQVTLRCSPISGHKSVSWYQQVLGQGPQFIFQYYEKEERGRGNFPDRFSARQFPNYSSELNVNALLLGDSALYLCASSPGQGPTEAFFGQGTRLTVV.

The CDR3 is CASSSRSDRAEAFF. The CDR3 bases are TGCGCCAGCAGCTCCCGGTCCGACAGGGCTGAAGCTTTCTTT. The V call is TRBV5-1, the J call TRBJ1-1; 7 bases align to TRBD1. This CDR3 is built from 14 residues. The trim removed 3 bases at V and 6 bases at J, leaving 8 bases unmatched. CDR1 and CDR2 from the germline V gene are SGHRS and YFSETQ.